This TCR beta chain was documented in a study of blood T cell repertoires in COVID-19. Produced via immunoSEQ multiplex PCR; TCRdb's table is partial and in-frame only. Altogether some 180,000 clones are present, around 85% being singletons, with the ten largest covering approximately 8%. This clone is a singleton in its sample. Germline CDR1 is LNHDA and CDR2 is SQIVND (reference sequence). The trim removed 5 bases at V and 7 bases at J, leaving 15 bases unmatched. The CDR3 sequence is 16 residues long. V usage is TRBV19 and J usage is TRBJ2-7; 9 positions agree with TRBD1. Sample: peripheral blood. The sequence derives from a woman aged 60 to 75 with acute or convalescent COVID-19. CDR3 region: CASSSTSGTGTREQYF. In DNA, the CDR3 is TGTGCCAGTAGTTCAACCTCCGGGACAGGGACGCGGGAGCAGTACTTC.